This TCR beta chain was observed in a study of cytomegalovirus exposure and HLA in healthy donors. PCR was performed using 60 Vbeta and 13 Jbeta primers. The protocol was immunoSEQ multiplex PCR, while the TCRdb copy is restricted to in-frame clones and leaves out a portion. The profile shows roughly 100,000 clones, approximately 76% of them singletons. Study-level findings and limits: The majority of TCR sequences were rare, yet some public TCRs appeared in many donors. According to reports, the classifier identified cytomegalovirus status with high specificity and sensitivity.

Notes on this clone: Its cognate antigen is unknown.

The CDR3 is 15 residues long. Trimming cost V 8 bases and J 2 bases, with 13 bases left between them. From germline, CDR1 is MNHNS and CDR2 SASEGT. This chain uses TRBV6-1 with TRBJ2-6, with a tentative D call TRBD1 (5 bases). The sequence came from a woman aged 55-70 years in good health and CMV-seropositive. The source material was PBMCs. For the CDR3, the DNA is TGTGCCAGCCTTAGGGGCTCTACTGGGGCCAACGTCCTGACTTTC. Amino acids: CASLRGSTGANVLTF.